A single T cell receptor beta chain is shown here with its context. In the original analysis: Estimates of nucleated cell counts were drawn from the amplification of reference gene primers. Assay: immunoSEQ multiplex PCR; the TCRdb copy retains only in-frame clones and omits some. The D gene and trimming were derived from the DNA, and the V and J assignments and clone size from that table. The sample shows tens of thousands of clones, approximately 90% of them seen only once. This entry belongs to a study of blood T cell repertoires in COVID-19. Study information: Both acute and convalescent COVID-19 samples were obtained from the United States, Italy and Spain. PBMCs, B-cell-depleted T cells, or T cells provided the cDNA or gDNA that made up the material.

This CDR3 has 14 residues. Unmatched junction bases numbered 5, after V lost 5 bases and J lost 8 bases. From germline, CDR1 is SNHLY and CDR2 FYNNEI. The TCR was taken from a human donor in a cohort sampled during active COVID-19. The donor label of this sample is uncertain. The genes are TRBV2 and TRBJ1-4, with 10 positions matching TRBD1. Sequencing input: peripheral blood. CDR3 loop: CASSRDRGDEKLFF. DNA for the CDR3: TGTGCCAGCAGTAGGGACAGGGGAGACGAAAAACTGTTTTTT. The complete variable domain, with remaining parts taken from reference TRBV2 and TRBJ1-4, reads EPEVTQTPSHQVTQMGQEVILRCVPISNHLYFYWYRQILGQKVEFLVSFYNNEISEKSEIFDDQFSVERPDGSNFTLKIRSTKLEDSAMYFCASSRDRGDEKLFFGSGTQLSVL.